One sample yielded the 29 T cell receptor beta chains listed below, sequenced in a study of blood T cell repertoires in COVID-19. Only in-frame clones appear in the TCRdb table, and some are missing; sequencing was by immunoSEQ multiplex PCR. Of hundreds of thousands of clones listed, over 75% were seen once; the top ten hold over 7%. Sequencing was carried out using PBMCs or T cells enriched from blood (not recorded which). The source is a middle-aged woman with acute COVID-19.

This chain connects TRBV6-2 or TRBV6-3 to TRBJ2-3; D possibly corresponds to TRBD2 (6 bases). Trimming took off 4 bases at V and 8 bases at J, with 7 bases between the two ends. This CDR3 is built from 11 residues. Germline V CDR1 and CDR2: MNHEY, SVGEGT. In nucleotides, the CDR3 is TGTGCCAGCAGTTTGGAGGGTACGCAGTATTTT. Its protein product is CASSLEGTQYF.

This rearrangement joins TRBV20-1 to TRBJ2-5; the D call may be TRBD1 or TRBD2 (6 bases each). The germline V gene has CDR1 DFQATT and CDR2 SNEGSKA (reference sequence). The V end lost 3 bases, the J end lost 4 bases, and 12 bases lay between the germline ends. CDR3 length: 13 residues. Written as DNA, the CDR3 is TGCAGTGCTAGTGGGGGGCGCGGAGAGACCCAGTACTTC. Protein: CSASGGRGETQYF.

The V call is TRBV18, the J call TRBJ1-1; TRBD1 matches 8 bases. J was trimmed by 3 bases and V by 4 bases; bases with no gene match: 7. Per the germline V gene, CDR1 is KGHSH and CDR2 is LQKENI. The CDR3 contains 15 residues. CDR3 DNA sequence: TGTGCCAGCTCACAAGGACAGGGAGGTGACACTGAAGCTTTCTTT. Protein product: CASSQGQGGDTEAFF.

The chain is built from TRBV29-1 and TRBJ2-3; tentative D call: TRBD1 (6 bases). The germline CDR1 and CDR2 sequences are SQVTM and ANQGSEA. Trimming pared 6 bases from V and 7 bases from J, leaving 11 bases between. The CDR3 runs 11 residues. In nucleotides, the CDR3 is TGCAGCGTCGCAGGGGCTAATACGCAGTATTTT. Its translation: CSVAGANTQYF.

This clone was counted between two and nine times. V gene TRBV7-8 combines with J gene TRBJ2-7, with TRBD1 matching over 8 bases. Per the germline V gene, CDR1 is SGHVS and CDR2 is FQNEAQ. Losses at the gene ends were 0 bases for V and 4 bases for J; bases not matched to a gene: 5. CDR3 size: 15 residues. CDR3 amino acids: CASSLARTGTYEQYF. The CDR3 coding sequence is TGTGCCAGCAGCTTAGCGCGGACAGGGACTTACGAGCAGTACTTC.

This chain uses TRBV15 with TRBJ2-5; 10 nucleotides agree with TRBD1. Germline V gives CDR1 LNHNV, CDR2 YYDKDF (reference sequence). V lost 3 bases and J lost 5; bases outside the gene matches: 12. This CDR3 is 17 amino acids long. This CDR3 reads CATSSLSRQGARETQYF. The CDR3 DNA sequence: TGTGCCACCAGCAGTCTCTCCCGACAGGGGGCAAGGGAGACCCAGTACTTC.

The V and J genes are TRBV30 and TRBJ2-5, with D possibly being TRBD2 (5 bases). The CDR3 is 13 amino acids. Between the trimmed V and J ends, which lost 3 bases and 5 bases, there was a span of 13 bases. The germline CDR1 and CDR2 sequences are GTSNPN and SVGIG (reference sequence). The CDR3 nucleotides are TGTGCCTGGAGGAGGGAGAGGCAGGAGACCCAGTACTTC. Its translation is CAWRRERQETQYF. Supplemented by reference TRBV30 and TRBJ2-5, the full variable domain reads SQTIHQWPATLVQPVGSPLSLECTVEGTSNPNLYWYRQAAGRGLQLLFYSVGIGQISSEVPQNLSASRPQDRQFILSSKKLLLSDSGFYLCAWRRERQETQYFGPGTRLLVL.

This sequence joins TRBV28 and TRBJ2-7; 7 nucleotides align to TRBD1. CDR1 is MDHEN and CDR2 is SYDVKM in the germline V gene. The J segment lost 0 bases and the V segment lost 5 bases, leaving 16 bases of the junction unmatched. The CDR3 has 18 residues. CDR3 nucleotides: TGTGCCAGCAGTCCACCTAGAGGGGGCACGACTTTCTCCTACGAGCAGTACTTC. Translated, it gives CASSPPRGGTTFSYEQYF. The complete variable domain, with remaining parts taken from reference TRBV28 and TRBJ2-7, reads DVKVTQSSRYLVKRTGEKVFLECVQDMDHENMFWYRQDPGLGLRLIYFSYDVKMKEKGDIPEGYSVSREKKERFSLILESASTNQTSMYLCASSPPRGGTTFSYEQYFGPGTRLTVT.

To note about this clone: An end of the junction differs from the germline gene, which may be a read error. The gene calls are TRBV6-6 and TRBJ2-4, with 8 bases matching TRBD1. Germline V CDR1 and CDR2: MNHNY, SVGAGI (reference sequence). The CDR3 length is 13 residues. The CDR3 nucleotides are TGTGCCAGCAGCGTTTCCAGGGGGCTGGATTGGAACTTC. Translated, it gives CASSVSRGLDWNF.

Only a few counts were recorded for this clone. This chain's CDR3 is CAWSRDNQPQHF. DNA of the CDR3: TGTGCCTGGAGCAGGGACAATCAGCCCCAGCATTTT. The chain links TRBV30 to TRBJ1-5, with D possibly being TRBD1 (5 bases). V was cut by 3 bases and J by 3 bases, with 6 bases left in between. CDR1 is GTSNPN, CDR2 SVGIG, per germline (reference sequence). The CDR3 runs 12 residues.

The V gene is TRBV5-5, the J gene TRBJ1-6; the match to TRBD1 covers 12 bases. CDR1 is SGHKS and CDR2 is YYEKEE in the germline V gene (reference sequence). The length of the CDR3 is 17 residues. Trimming removed 1 base from V and 8 bases from J; junction bases left unmatched: 7. In nucleotides, the CDR3 is TGTGCCAGCAGCTTGAGTCCGGGACAGGGGGCTCATTCACCCCTCCACTTT. Translating it yields CASSLSPGQGAHSPLHF.

The rearrangement links TRBV6-5 to TRBJ1-1; 7 positions match TRBD1. This CDR3 has 14 residues. V was pared by 7 bases and J by 2 bases, with 7 bases of the junction left unmatched. Germline-derived CDR1 and CDR2 are MNHEY and SVGAGI. CDR3: CASKSWDSNTEAFF. The CDR3, as DNA: TGTGCCAGCAAGTCTTGGGACAGTAACACTGAAGCTTTCTTT.

Regarding this clone: Germline and junction disagree at one end, which may indicate a read error. V usage is TRBV20-1 and J usage is TRBJ1-2; 11 nucleotides align to TRBD1. This CDR3 is 11 amino acids long. In germline, CDR1 is DFQATT, CDR2 SNEGSKA (reference sequence). The CDR3 protein is CSARDGDRGIF. CDR3 DNA sequence: TGCAGTGCTAGAGATGGGGACAGGGGGATCTTC.

The rearrangement links TRBV7-8 to TRBJ2-3, with D possibly TRBD2 on 5 matching bases. V was cut by 5 bases and J by 11 bases, with 14 bases left in between. The CDR3 contains 12 residues. Germline V gene sequence: CDR1 SGHVS, CDR2 FQNEAQ. This CDR3 reads CASSRQEGMQYF. CDR3 nucleotide sequence: TGTGCCAGCAGCCGCCAAGAGGGCATGCAGTATTTT.

The V gene is TRBV2, the J gene TRBJ1-2; D is ambiguous. Per the germline V gene, CDR1 is SNHLY and CDR2 is FYNNEI. The CDR3 has 15 residues. V lost 8 bases and J 7 bases, leaving 23 bases between the germline ends. The CDR3 loop is CASSPSGPQLFGYTF. The CDR3 nucleotides are TGTGCCAGCTCCCCGAGCGGTCCTCAACTATTTGGCTACACCTTC.

In DNA form, the CDR3 reads TGTGCCAGTAGTCAGACAGGAGGTTCCAATCAGCCCCAGCATTTT. As protein: CASSQTGGSNQPQHF. V is TRBV19 and J is TRBJ1-5; D possibly corresponds to TRBD1 (6 bases). The CDR3 loop spans 15 amino acids. Germline CDR1 LNHDA, CDR2 SQIVND (reference sequence). The V gene lost 5 bases and the J gene lost 3 bases, with 14 bases spanning the gap.

In DNA form, the CDR3 reads TGCGCCAGCAGCTTGGACAGTAGCTCTGGGGCCAACGTCCTGACTTTC. It translates to CASSLDSSSGANVLTF. This rearrangement joins TRBV5-1 to TRBJ2-6; D unclear. This CDR3 is built from 16 residues. Per the germline V gene, CDR1 is SGHRS and CDR2 is YFSETQ. The V and J ends lost 0 bases and 0 bases respectively, with 7 bases between them.

This clone was observed a few times. J is TRBJ1-4 and V is TRBV12-3 or TRBV12-4, with a weak D call TRBD1 (6 bases). Trimming pared 6 bases from V and 8 bases from J, leaving 7 bases between. The CDR3 contains 11 residues. The CDR3 here is CASSDREKLFF. CDR3 DNA: TGTGCCAGCAGCGACAGGGAAAAACTGTTTTTT.

This rearrangement joins TRBV27 to TRBJ1-5; no clear D. The V and J ends lost 4 bases and 4 bases respectively, with 8 bases between them. The CDR3 runs 13 residues. Germline assignment: CDR1 MNHEY and CDR2 SMNVEV (reference sequence). The CDR3 DNA reads TGTGCCAGCAGTTCCGACACGAATCAGCCCCAGCATTTT. It is translated as CASSSDTNQPQHF.

The chain joins TRBV11-2 to TRBJ2-3; TRBD2 matches at 13 bases. CDR1 SGHAT and CDR2 FQNNGV come from the germline V gene. The CDR3 has 18 residues. The trim removed 1 base at V and 4 bases at J, leaving 8 bases unmatched. The CDR3 sequence: CASSLGGLAGVRADTQYF. As DNA, the CDR3 is TGTGCCAGCAGCTTAGGAGGACTAGCGGGAGTTAGGGCAGATACGCAGTATTTT.

V is TRBV11-3 and J is TRBJ1-1; 8 bases map to TRBD1. The germline V gene has CDR1 SGHNT and CDR2 YENEEA. Trimming took 5 bases from V and 6 from J; bases not matched to a gene: 5. The CDR3 sequence is 13 residues long. For the CDR3, the DNA is TGTGCCAGCAGCCCACAGGGGGGGGCTGAAGCTTTCTTT. It translates to CASSPQGGAEAFF.

The rearrangement uses TRBV28 and TRBJ2-7, with 8 positions matching TRBD1. The V segment lost 5 bases and the J segment 5 bases; nucleotides outside the gene matches: 5. CDR1 is MDHEN, CDR2 SYDVKM, per germline. The CDR3 is 13 amino acids. Here the CDR3 reads CASSETGVNEQYF. In nucleotides, the CDR3 is TGTGCCAGCAGTGAGACAGGGGTCAACGAGCAGTACTTC.

This rearrangement joins TRBV5-8 to TRBJ1-5; no firm D call. This CDR3 contains 11 residues. The germline CDR1 and CDR2 sequences are SGHTS and YDEGEE. V lost 4 bases to trimming and J lost 9 bases, with 8 bases between them. Here the CDR3 reads CASSMRRPQHF. For the CDR3, the DNA is TGTGCCAGCAGCATGAGGCGGCCCCAGCATTTT.

The V gene is TRBV13, the J gene TRBJ2-5, with TRBD2 identical over 12 bases. CDR3 size: 17 residues. V lost 5 bases to trimming and J lost 3 bases; unmatched junction nucleotides: 10. CDR1 is PRHDT, CDR2 FYEKMQ, per germline (reference sequence). The CDR3 coding sequence is TGTGCCAGCAGCACCCGACTAGCGGGGGCTGTAGAAGAGACCCAGTACTTC. Translated, it gives CASSTRLAGAVEETQYF.

The chain carries TRBV4-1 and TRBJ2-5; 7 positions match TRBD2. The V gene's germline CDR1 is MGHRA and CDR2 YSYEKL. Losses at the gene ends were 5 bases for V and 5 bases for J; bases not matched to a gene: 11. This CDR3 has 15 amino acids. This chain's CDR3 is CASSDAAGEWETQYF. The CDR3 bases are TGCGCCAGCAGCGACGCCGCGGGGGAGTGGGAGACCCAGTACTTC.

The rearrangement uses TRBV28 and TRBJ1-1, with no clear D. The germline V gene has CDR1 MDHEN and CDR2 SYDVKM. The CDR3 has 15 amino acids. Trimming stripped 1 base from V and 2 bases from J, with 11 bases between. Here the CDR3 reads CASSLYGEANTEAFF. The CDR3 nucleotides read TGTGCCAGCAGTTTATATGGGGAGGCAAACACTGAAGCTTTCTTT. Full variable domain (remainder filled in from reference TRBV28 and TRBJ1-1): DVKVTQSSRYLVKRTGEKVFLECVQDMDHENMFWYRQDPGLGLRLIYFSYDVKMKEKGDIPEGYSVSREKKERFSLILESASTNQTSMYLCASSLYGEANTEAFFGQGTRLTVV.

The V gene is TRBV2, the J gene TRBJ2-6; no clear D gene. This CDR3 has 15 residues. Germline V gene lookup returns CDR1 SNHLY and CDR2 FYNNEI. The V and J ends lost 7 bases and 0 bases respectively, with 10 bases between them. CDR3 sequence (DNA): TGTGCCAGCAAGTTCGGCGGCTCTGGGGCCAACGTCCTGACTTTC. This translates into CASKFGGSGANVLTF.

The gene calls are TRBV11-2 and TRBJ2-2, with a weak D call TRBD1 (6 bases). V dropped 5 bases and J dropped 1 base, with 17 bases sitting between them. The CDR3 extends over 17 amino acids. Germline V gene sequence: CDR1 SGHAT, CDR2 FQNNGV. This CDR3 is CASSPPGQRQNTGELFF. CDR3 in DNA: TGTGCCAGCAGCCCCCCTGGACAGCGTCAGAACACCGGGGAGCTGTTTTTT.

The CDR3 spells CASSLSGEGAYTEAFF. Written as DNA, the CDR3 is TGTGCCAGCAGTTTATCGGGTGAGGGGGCGTACACTGAAGCTTTCTTT. This chain connects TRBV27 to TRBJ1-1, with 7 bases fitting TRBD1. Losses at the gene ends were 0 bases for V and 3 bases for J; bases not matched to a gene: 7. The CDR3 is 16 amino acids. Looked up from germline, CDR1 is MNHEY and CDR2 is SMNVEV (reference sequence).